A selection of T cell receptor beta chains follows, all from one sample in a study of blood T cell repertoires in COVID-19. Measured with immunoSEQ multiplex PCR; TCRdb has only the in-frame clones, and not every one. The table records 350,000 to 500,000 clones, approximately 91% of them present only once. Sequences were obtained from PBMCs or T cells enriched from blood (not recorded which). The origin of the receptors is a woman in her late teens or twenties who had been exposed to COVID-19. CDR3s include the opening cysteine and the closing phenylalanine or tryptophan. A D gene is named only where the DNA matches it firmly. For some rows the clone size is stated as once, few or many, or as a class when expanded; others skip it.

d_call j_call clone_size v_call cdr3_nt cdr3_aa
TRBD2 TRBJ2-7 - TRBV5-1 TGCGCCAGCGGTAGGACTAGCGGCCCCTCCTACGAGCAGTACTTC CASGRTSGPSYEQYF
- TRBJ2-5 - TRBV4-1 TGCGCCAGCAGCCAAGCACACAAAGAGACCCAGTACTTC CASSQAHKETQYF
TRBD1 TRBJ2-6 - TRBV6-1 TGTGCCAGCAGTGAAGCGACAGGGGGCACTGGGGCCAACGTCCTGACTTTC CASSEATGGTGANVLTF
TRBD1 TRBJ1-1 once TRBV6-5 TGTGCCAGCAGTTACTTAACAGGGGCTAACACTGAAGCTTTCTTT CASSYLTGANTEAFF
- TRBJ1-1 - TRBV28 TGTGCCAGCAGTCTCCCACAGAACACTGAAGCTTTCTTT CASSLPQNTEAFF
TRBD1 TRBJ1-1 - TRBV5-4 TGTGCCAGCAGCTTTGACAGGGGGGACACTGAAGCTTTCTTT CASSFDRGDTEAFF
- TRBJ2-2 - TRBV7-6 TGTGCCAGCAGCTTAATGTCGGGACACCTGAACACCGGGGAGCTGTTTTTT CASSLMSGHLNTGELFF
- TRBJ1-1 - TRBV28 TGTGCCAGCAGACCCCCGGACAGAGGGAACACTGAAGCTTTCTTT CASRPPDRGNTEAFF
- TRBJ1-1 - TRBV14 TGTGCCAGCAGCCAAGATTATTTCAGCGAGGCTTTCTTT CASSQDYFSEAFF
- TRBJ2-7 - TRBV19 TGTGCCAGTAGTATAGTACAGGCGGGAGAGCAGTACTTC CASSIVQAGEQYF
TRBD2 TRBJ2-1 - TRBV19 TGTGCCAGTATGGCGGTAGCGGGAGCCTACAATGAGCAGTTCTTC CASMAVAGAYNEQFF
- TRBJ1-1 - TRBV28 TGTGCCAGCAGTTCCTTCTACAGGGACGCGAACACTGAAGCTTTCTTT CASSSFYRDANTEAFF
- TRBJ2-7 - TRBV5-1 TGCGCCAGCAGGGCCAGCGCACCCTACGAGCAGTACTTC CASRASAPYEQYF
- TRBJ1-1 - TRBV28 TGTGCCAGCAGCCTGAGGAACACTGAAGCTTTCTTT CASSLRNTEAFF
- TRBJ2-1 - TRBV20-1 TGCAGTGCTGCCCGGGTTCGTGAGCAGTTCTTC CSAARVREQFF
- TRBJ1-2 - TRBV29-1 TGCAGCGTTGCCCCCAGGGGAGGGGGGGAATATGGCTACACCTTC CSVAPRGGGEYGYTF
- TRBJ1-1 once TRBV7-8 TGTGCCAGCAGCCTCTACGAGTCTTCGAGCACTGAAGCTTTCTTT CASSLYESSSTEAFF
- TRBJ1-4 - TRBV20-1 TGCAGTGCCTTCTATGAAAAACTGTTTTTT CSAFYEKLFF
TRBD2 TRBJ2-7 - TRBV5-6 TGTGCCAGCAGCTTGAGCGGGACTACATATGAGCAGTACTTC CASSLSGTTYEQYF
- TRBJ2-1 - TRBV6-2/TRBV6-3 TGTGCCAGCAGTATGCTAAAGTACAATGAGCAGTTCTTC CASSMLKYNEQFF
- TRBJ1-5 - TRBV19 TGTGCCAGTACCCCCGGGTGGTATTTCGTCGATCAGCCCCAGCATTTT CASTPGWYFVDQPQHF
TRBD2 TRBJ2-1 - TRBV9 TGTGCCAGCAGCCCATACCCGTGGGAGGTTAGCGGGGGGGACTACAATGAGCAGTTCTTC CASSPYPWEVSGGDYNEQFF
- TRBJ1-5 once TRBV24-1 TGTGCCACCAGTGACCCCGTGGGGGGGGGCAATCAGCCCCAGCATTTT CATSDPVGGGNQPQHF
- TRBJ2-1 - TRBV4-3 TGCGCCAGCAGCCCCGGACTGTTCAATGAGCAGTTCTTC CASSPGLFNEQFF
TRBD1 TRBJ1-4 - TRBV4-1 TGCGCCAGCAGCAAGGGGACAGGGGGTGAAAAACTGTTTTTT CASSKGTGGEKLFF
- TRBJ2-3 - TRBV5-1 TGCGCCAGCAGCTTGGCGTTCTTACAGGGCACAGATACGCAGTATTTT CASSLAFLQGTDTQYF
TRBD2 TRBJ2-3 - TRBV5-6 TGTGCCAGCAGCTTGGTTCTGGGCCCTAGCGGAAATACGCAGTATTTT CASSLVLGPSGNTQYF
- TRBJ1-5 - TRBV28 TGTGCCAGTCGGAGGGGCAATCAGCCCCAGCATTTT CASRRGNQPQHF
TRBD2 TRBJ2-3 - TRBV6-5 TGTGCCAGCAGTTACCTGAGCGGGAGCGCAGATACGCAGTATTTT CASSYLSGSADTQYF
TRBD1 TRBJ2-3 - TRBV28 TGTGCCAGCACCTCCCCGACAGGGGGCGCAGATACGCAGTATTTT CASTSPTGGADTQYF
TRBD1 TRBJ1-1 - TRBV29-1 TGCAGCGTTAGACAGGGGGCCTCTGAAGCTTTCTTT CSVRQGASEAFF
- TRBJ2-2 - TRBV24-1 TGTGCCACCACGGACTATCCTAACACCGGGGAGCTGTTTTTT CATTDYPNTGELFF
TRBD1 TRBJ2-7 few TRBV7-9 TGTGCCAGCAGCCCTCGGGACAGCTCCTACGAGCAGTACTTC CASSPRDSSYEQYF
- TRBJ2-1 - TRBV4-1 TGCGCCAGCAGCCCTCAACTACAGGCGAGCTCCTACAATGAGCAGTTCTTC CASSPQLQASSYNEQFF
TRBD1 TRBJ1-5 - TRBV25-1 TGTGCCAGCAGTGAGACAGGGGCTAGCAATCAGCCCCAGCATTTT CASSETGASNQPQHF
- TRBJ2-1 - TRBV4-3 TGCGCCAGCAGCCCTGCGGCAGGGTATTCAGTTGAGCAGTTCTTC CASSPAAGYSVEQFF
- TRBJ2-7 - TRBV10-1 TGCGCCAGCAGCGCCAATCAGGGAATACTCTACGAGCAGTACTTC CASSANQGILYEQYF
- TRBJ2-5 - TRBV5-8 TGTGCCAGCACCCCTGTTGAGACCCAGTACTTC CASTPVETQYF
- TRBJ2-5 - TRBV20-1 TGCAGTGCAGGACAGACAGAGACCCAGTACTTC CSAGQTETQYF
- TRBJ2-7 - TRBV6-5 TGTGCCAGCAGTAGACTGGACGAGCAGTACTTC CASSRLDEQYF
TRBD1 TRBJ1-5 - TRBV7-7 TGTGCTAGCAGCTTGGTCACAGGGGGATTCAATCAGCCCCAGCATTTT CASSLVTGGFNQPQHF